Many counts were recorded for the clone carrying this TCR beta chain. The sample is drawn from a study of blood T cells in healthy people across ages. Extraction yielded at least 6 micrograms of total RNA per sample. A second PCR of roughly 7 to 11 cycles used a sample-barcoded 5' primer and a J-beta primer mix. With 12 random nucleotides, a template-switch adaptor tagged each individual cDNA molecule. One entry per CDR3 protein results from TCRdb running MiXCR on the 5' RACE reads. The data contain hundreds of thousands of distinct CDR3 sequences, about 30% of them singletons. This clonotype originated in a woman at least 80 years old in good health. Specimen: blood.

The CDR3 nucleotides are TGCAGTGCATATCAGGCCAATGAAAAACTGTTTTTT. This translates into CSAYQANEKLFF. J is TRBJ1-4 and V is TRBV20-1; D gene uncertain. V gave up 6 bases and J gave up 5 bases, with 10 bases separating them. The CDR3 spans 12 residues. From germline, CDR1 is DFQATT and CDR2 SNEGSKA (reference sequence).